These T cell receptor beta chains were read from a single sample in a study of cytomegalovirus exposure and HLA in healthy donors. Some clones are missing from TCRdb's copy, which holds only in-frame ones; the method was immunoSEQ multiplex PCR. The table includes about 140,000 clones, 80% detected once. Specimen: PBMCs. Receptors were obtained from a man between 25 and 39 years old in good health and CMV-seronegative. Both conserved end residues are part of each CDR3. Each record gives: clone size, D gene, V gene, J gene, CDR3 DNA, CDR3 protein. D genes are given only for firm matches. A row's size may be missing; if present it is once, few, many or a size class.

-	-	TRBV11-3	TRBJ2-7	TGTGCCAGCAGCTTAGGCGGCGGTAACTACGAGCAGTACTTC	CASSLGGGNYEQYF
-	-	TRBV5-4	TRBJ1-2	TGTGCCAGCAGCTTACTGACAGGCGACTATGGCTACACCTTC	CASSLLTGDYGYTF
-	-	TRBV5-6	TRBJ2-7	TGTGCCAGCAGCTTTTGGGGGCGATTCTACGAGCAGTACTTC	CASSFWGRFYEQYF
-	TRBD1	TRBV28	TRBJ1-2	TGTGCCAGCAGTTACCAAAGGACAGGTGGGGTGAGAGGCTACACCTTC	CASSYQRTGGVRGYTF
-	-	TRBV28	TRBJ1-2	TGTGCCAGCGGCTATCCCGGAGCCCAGGGATCTAACTATGGCTACACCTTC	CASGYPGAQGSNYGYTF
-	-	TRBV6-1	TRBJ2-7	TGTGCCAGCAGTGTACTGGGGCAGGAGCAGTACTTC	CASSVLGQEQYF
-	-	TRBV9	TRBJ2-3	TGTGCCAGCAGCACAGGATTAACCGAGCCCACAGATACGCAGTATTTT	CASSTGLTEPTDTQYF
-	TRBD1	TRBV19	TRBJ2-2	TGTGCCAGTAGTACCCGAGGGGGGACAGGGTTTACCGGGGAGCTGTTTTTT	CASSTRGGTGFTGELFF
-	TRBD1	TRBV7-2	TRBJ1-5	TGTGCCAGCAGCTCGACAGGGACTCAGCCCCAGCATTTT	CASSSTGTQPQHF
-	-	TRBV6-5	TRBJ2-2	TGTGCCAGCAGTTATTTTGGGCAGACGAACACCGGGGAGCTGTTTTTT	CASSYFGQTNTGELFF
-	-	TRBV12-2	TRBJ1-6	TGTGCAAGTCGCTTACCGGGGGGGTATAATTCACCCCTCCACTTT	CASRLPGGYNSPLHF
-	-	TRBV6-5	TRBJ1-2	TGTGCCAGCAGTAGCGACAGAGGCTACACCTTC	CASSSDRGYTF
few	-	TRBV28	TRBJ2-1	TGTGCCAGCAACAGGGAACTAAGTGAGCAGTTCTTC	CASNRELSEQFF
-	TRBD1	TRBV13	TRBJ1-6	TGTGCCAGCAGCTCGAGGACAGGGAGAAATTCACCCCTCCACTTT	CASSSRTGRNSPLHF
once	-	TRBV6-1	TRBJ2-3	TGTGCCAGCAGTCAAAGGGGGGGGAGCACAGATACGCAGTATTTT	CASSQRGGSTDTQYF
once	-	TRBV5-1	TRBJ2-5	TGCGCCAGCAACCTGGGACCGGGAGTAGGCCAAGAGACCCAGTACTTC	CASNLGPGVGQETQYF
few	TRBD1	TRBV5-1	TRBJ1-1	TGCGCCAGCAGCCCAGGACAGGGGATCACTGAAGCTTTCTTT	CASSPGQGITEAFF
-	TRBD2	TRBV7-9	TRBJ2-1	TGTGCCAGCAACTTCGTTGCAGGGAGGGACTTTGAGCAGTTCTTC	CASNFVAGRDFEQFF
-	TRBD2	TRBV30	TRBJ2-1	TGTGCCTGGAGTGTAAAACTAGCGGGAAATTACAATGAGCAGTTCTTC	CAWSVKLAGNYNEQFF
-	-	TRBV10-3	TRBJ2-7	TGTGCCATCAGTGAGCCGAGGAGAGGGATCGACTACGAGCAGTACTTC	CAISEPRRGIDYEQYF
-	TRBD1	TRBV27	TRBJ2-5	TGTGCCAGCAGTTTTAGGGGGCGCGAGGAGACCCAGTACTTC	CASSFRGREETQYF
-	-	TRBV28	TRBJ1-6	TGTGCCGTACGCAGGTCCTATAATTCACCCCTCCACTTT	CAVRRSYNSPLHF
-	-	TRBV28	TRBJ2-7	TGTGCCAGCAGTAGCGGGCAGGGTCAGTACTACGAGCAGTACTTC	CASSSGQGQYYEQYF
few	TRBD2	TRBV15	TRBJ2-1	TGTGCCACCAGCAGGGGAGGGCCCAATGAGCAGTTCTTC	CATSRGGPNEQFF
-	-	TRBV6-1	TRBJ2-7	TGTGCCAGCAGTGATTGGGGGCCGTCCTACGAGCAGTACTTC	CASSDWGPSYEQYF
-	TRBD1	TRBV19	TRBJ2-7	TGTGCCACCTCTCCGGGACAGCCCTACGAGCAGTACTTC	CATSPGQPYEQYF
few	-	TRBV5-6	TRBJ1-1	TGTGCCAGCAGCTTGGTCAGGACTGAAGCTTTCTTT	CASSLVRTEAFF
-	-	TRBV5-1	TRBJ2-2	TGCGCCAGCAGCTTGGGGCTGGGGCCCGGGGAGCTGTTTTTT	CASSLGLGPGELFF
-	-	TRBV30	TRBJ2-7	TGTGCCTGGAGTCGCCAGGGCACCTACGAGCAGTACTTC	CAWSRQGTYEQYF
-	TRBD1	TRBV7-9	TRBJ2-5	TGTGCCAGCAGCTTCGGGACAGGGGGCATGCTTGGGGAGACCCAGTACTTC	CASSFGTGGMLGETQYF
-	TRBD1	TRBV11-2	TRBJ2-7	TGTGCCAGCAGCTTAGCCGGGACAGGGCCGTTCTACGAGCAGTACTTC	CASSLAGTGPFYEQYF
-	-	TRBV15	TRBJ1-6	TGTGCCACCAGCAGAGCGACAGCCTATAATTCACCCCTCCACTTT	CATSRATAYNSPLHF
few	-	TRBV28	TRBJ1-1	TGTGCCAGCGCCATGAGGGTTGTTTTCTTT	CASAMRVVFF
few	TRBD2	TRBV5-1	TRBJ2-3	TGCGCCAGCAGCTTCGACCGACTAGCGGGGGAGGATACGCAGTATTTT	CASSFDRLAGEDTQYF
few	-	TRBV7-2	TRBJ2-7	TGTGCCAGCAGCTTAGGTAAAGGGGCCTACGAGCAGTACTTC	CASSLGKGAYEQYF
-	-	TRBV29-1	TRBJ2-7	TGCAGCGTTGATACAGGGTTGTACGAGCAGTACTTC	CSVDTGLYEQYF
-	-	TRBV27	TRBJ1-5	TGTGCCAGCAGACCCGGGACAAGGAATCAGCCCCAGCATTTT	CASRPGTRNQPQHF
-	TRBD2	TRBV28	TRBJ2-7	TGTGCCAGCAGTTTCTTCAGGGACGGGGGGTACGAGCAGTACTTC	CASSFFRDGGYEQYF
-	TRBD1	TRBV5-8	TRBJ1-1	TGTGCCAGCAGCTTGGGGGTTATCCTGACAGGGGGCCTGATTAACACTGAAGCTTTCTTT	CASSLGVILTGGLINTEAFF